One and the same sample provided the 5 T cell receptor beta chains below, sequenced in a study of vaccination and CD4 T cells after COVID-19. Regarding treatment: approximately 11-day PBMC culture with coronavirus spike peptide pools or control peptides (ViraFEST assay). No antigens are known for them. Sequenced with the Oncomine TCR Beta short-read assay was DNA taken from cultured CD4+ T cells. MiXCR, applied by TCRdb to the PCR reads, yields one record per CDR3 protein. Of around 18,000 distinct CDR3 sequences in the sample, 53% were seen once. The sample consisted of CD4+ T cells from blood, cultured in vitro, taken before SARS-CoV-2 vaccination. The source is a human donor who had recovered from COVID-19.

This chain uses TRBV20-1 with TRBJ2-5; the D is unclear. V lost 5 bases to trimming and J lost 4 bases, with 11 bases between them. The CDR3 loop spans 12 amino acids. The V gene's germline CDR1 is DFQATT and CDR2 SNEGSKA (reference sequence). The CDR3 sequence: CSALTRRETQYF. The CDR3 bases are TGCAGTGCTCTGACAAGGAGAGAGACCCAGTACTTC.

J is TRBJ2-5 and V is TRBV7-7; D gene ambiguous. CDR1 is SSHAT and CDR2 is FNYEAQ in the germline V gene (reference sequence). The CDR3 is 13 residues long. Trimming stripped 3 bases from V and 3 bases from J, with 8 bases between. In nucleotides, the CDR3 is TGTGCCAGCAGCTTTACTCGGGAAGAGACCCAGTACTTC. Its translation: CASSFTREETQYF.

V and J are TRBV20-1 and TRBJ2-1, with 9 bases matching TRBD2. From germline, CDR1 is DFQATT and CDR2 SNEGSKA (reference sequence). This CDR3 is 16 amino acids long. The V segment lost 5 bases and the J segment 5 bases; nucleotides outside the gene matches: 13. CDR3 DNA: TGCAGTGCTGGACCGCTTACTAGCGGGCCCGACAATGAGCAGTTCTTC. Its translation is CSAGPLTSGPDNEQFF.

This chain uses TRBV5-8 with TRBJ2-3; TRBD1 agrees at 9 bases. Trimming took 6 bases from V and 6 from J; bases not matched to a gene: 11. CDR3 size: 15 residues. CDR1 is SGHTS and CDR2 is YDEGEE in the germline V gene. CDR3 residues: CASIPGTGLMDTQYF. The CDR3 coding sequence is TGTGCCAGCATCCCCGGGACAGGGCTAATGGATACGCAGTATTTT.

The rearrangement joins TRBV20-1 to TRBJ2-1; 8 nucleotides match TRBD1. The germline CDR1 and CDR2 sequences are DFQATT and SNEGSKA (reference sequence). The J segment lost 6 bases and the V segment lost 6 bases, leaving 7 bases of the junction unmatched. The CDR3 contains 13 residues. The DNA for the CDR3 is TGCAGTGCCCGACAGGGGTTGCTCAATGAGCAGTTCTTC. Translated, it gives CSARQGLLNEQFF.